The next 13 T cell receptor beta chains were all read from a single sample in a study of blood T cell repertoires in COVID-19. The data were produced by immunoSEQ multiplex PCR, yet TCRdb's version contains in-frame clones alone and is incomplete. The sample yields some 79,000 clones, around 89% seen once. The sample consisted of peripheral blood. The receptors were sampled from a man aged 65-85 years with active or convalescent COVID-19.

This chain joins TRBV5-5 and TRBJ1-4, with a tentative D call TRBD1 (5 bases). Germline V gives CDR1 SGHKS, CDR2 YYEKEE (reference sequence). Trimming cost V 7 bases and J 4 bases, with 14 bases left between them. CDR3 length: 14 residues. The CDR3 bases are TGTGCCAGCTGCCTCAGGGCAAGTAATGAAAAACTGTTTTTT. Residues: CASCLRASNEKLFF.

This clone has just a few counts. The chain is built from TRBV30 and TRBJ1-3, with D hard to call. Trimming took off 1 base at V and 0 bases at J, with 13 bases between the two ends. The CDR3 is made up of 16 amino acids. Per germline, CDR1 GTSNPN and CDR2 SVGIG (reference sequence). In DNA form, the CDR3 reads TGTGCCTGGAGTGCATCTGGCCGATCCTCTGGAAACACCATATATTTT. Encoded protein: CAWSASGRSSGNTIYF. Complete variable domain (other parts from reference TRBV30 and TRBJ1-3): SQTIHQWPATLVQPVGSPLSLECTVEGTSNPNLYWYRQAAGRGLQLLFYSVGIGQISSEVPQNLSASRPQDRQFILSSKKLLLSDSGFYLCAWSASGRSSGNTIYFGEGSWLTVV.

This clone was picked up a small number of times. V usage is TRBV11-1 and J usage is TRBJ2-7; 9 nucleotides align to TRBD1. The CDR3 runs 14 residues. Germline assignment: CDR1 SGHAT and CDR2 FQDESV (reference sequence). V was clipped by 5 bases and J by 7 bases; unmatched bases: 9. As DNA, the CDR3 is TGTGCCAGCAGCGTAACGGGACAGGGAGGAGAGCAGTACTTC. Amino acids: CASSVTGQGGEQYF.

This clone was observed a handful of times. The chain links TRBV5-8 to TRBJ2-1; a weak D match, TRBD2 (6 bases). Germline CDR1 reads SGHTS; CDR2 reads YDEGEE. Trimming stripped 3 bases from V and 4 bases from J, with 14 bases between. The CDR3 contains 15 residues. CDR3 sequence reads: CASSSRDLGYNEQFF. The CDR3, as DNA: TGTGCCAGCAGCTCGCGGGACTTAGGATACAATGAGCAGTTCTTC.

The chain links TRBV28 to TRBJ1-3; a possible D gene is TRBD1 (6 bases). CDR1 is MDHEN and CDR2 is SYDVKM in the germline V gene. CDR3 size: 16 residues. V lost 1 base to trimming and J lost 0 bases, with 10 bases between them. The CDR3: CASSLSWDTSGNTIYF. The CDR3 DNA is TGTGCCAGCAGTTTATCTTGGGACACCTCTGGAAACACCATATATTTT. Filled out from reference TRBV28 and TRBJ1-3, the complete variable domain reads DVKVTQSSRYLVKRTGEKVFLECVQDMDHENMFWYRQDPGLGLRLIYFSYDVKMKEKGDIPEGYSVSREKKERFSLILESASTNQTSMYLCASSLSWDTSGNTIYFGEGSWLTVV.

This clone was counted only a few times. V is TRBV11-2 and J is TRBJ2-1, with 8 bases aligning to TRBD2. Germline-derived CDR1 and CDR2 are SGHAT and FQNNGV. The CDR3 spans 15 residues. V trimming: 5 bases; J trimming: 9 bases; junction bases outside the gene matches: 12. The CDR3: CASSPIAGPVGEQFF. DNA for the CDR3: TGTGCCAGCAGCCCTATAGCGGGACCCGTCGGTGAGCAGTTCTTC. Based on the CDR3 plus reference TRBV11-2 and TRBJ2-1, the full variable domain is EAGVAQSPRYKIIEKRQSVAFWCNPISGHATLYWYQQILGQGPKLLIQFQNNGVVDDSQLPKDRFSAERLKGVDSTLKIQPAKLEDSAVYLCASSPIAGPVGEQFFGPGTRLTVL.

The chain combines TRBV27 with TRBJ1-6; 7 bases map to TRBD1. The CDR3 length is 14 residues. Trimming took 6 bases from V and 7 from J; bases not matched to a gene: 6. Germline-derived CDR1 and CDR2 are MNHEY and SMNVEV (reference sequence). CDR3 bases: TGTGCCAGCAGAAGCGACAGGGTAAATTCACCCCTCCACTTT. Amino acid sequence: CASRSDRVNSPLHF.

This chain links TRBV7-2 with TRBJ2-7; 9 bases align to TRBD1. J was trimmed by 1 base and V by 0 bases; bases with no gene match: 1. The CDR3 runs to 15 residues. Per germline, CDR1 SGHTA and CDR2 FQGNSA. The CDR3 is CASSLAGTGSYEQYF. CDR3 bases: TGTGCCAGCAGCTTAGCTGGGACAGGGTCCTACGAGCAGTACTTC.

V is TRBV9 and J is TRBJ1-2; 8 bases agree with TRBD1. V dropped 4 bases and J dropped 3; count of bases not matched to a gene: 2. Germline CDR1 and CDR2: SGDLS and YYNGEE. The CDR3 has 13 amino acids. For the CDR3, the DNA is TGTGCCAGCAGCCCACAGGGGGACTATGGCTACACCTTC. The encoded protein is CASSPQGDYGYTF.

The V call is TRBV10-1, the J call TRBJ2-1, with 12 bases matching TRBD1. Germline V lookup: CDR1 WNHNN, CDR2 SYGVQD (reference sequence). V lost 6 bases and J lost 6; bases outside the gene matches: 6. The CDR3 totals 15 residues. CDR3 amino acids: CASREPGQGANEQFF. The CDR3 DNA reads as TGCGCCAGCAGAGAGCCGGGACAGGGGGCCAATGAGCAGTTCTTC.

The chain has TRBV28 and TRBJ2-4; 7 nucleotides match TRBD2. Looked up from germline, CDR1 is MDHEN and CDR2 is SYDVKM. V was clipped by 6 bases and J by 0 bases; unmatched bases: 11. The CDR3 loop spans 17 amino acids. CDR3 residues: CASSPSGGDLAKNIQYF. As DNA, the CDR3 is TGTGCCAGCAGCCCCAGTGGGGGGGACCTAGCCAAAAACATTCAGTACTTC.

This sequence joins TRBV14 and TRBJ2-7; TRBD2 matches at 7 bases. The CDR3 has 13 residues. With V trimmed by 4 bases and J by 5 bases, 5 bases remained unmatched. The germline V gene encodes CDR1 SGHDN and CDR2 FVKESK. This CDR3 is CASSRGSFHEQYF. As DNA, the CDR3 is TGTGCCAGCAGCCGCGGGAGTTTCCACGAGCAGTACTTC. The full variable domain, in which reference TRBV14 and TRBJ2-7 provide the parts outside the CDR3, is EAGVTQFPSHSVIEKGQTVTLRCDPISGHDNLYWYRRVMGKEIKFLLHFVKESKQDESGMPNNRFLAERTGGTYSTLKVQPAELEDSGVYFCASSRGSFHEQYFGPGTRLTVT.

The V and J genes are TRBV3-1 (or the pseudogene TRBV3-2) and TRBJ1-2; 7 bases map to TRBD1. The CDR3 runs 13 residues. With 4 bases clipped from V and 14 bases from J, the junction kept 13 bases outside the gene matches. CDR1 and CDR2 (germline): LGHDT, YNNKEL (reference sequence). CDR3 in DNA: TGTGCCAGCAGCCGCATTCCTCCCCAGGGGGAAACCTTC. It encodes CASSRIPPQGETF.